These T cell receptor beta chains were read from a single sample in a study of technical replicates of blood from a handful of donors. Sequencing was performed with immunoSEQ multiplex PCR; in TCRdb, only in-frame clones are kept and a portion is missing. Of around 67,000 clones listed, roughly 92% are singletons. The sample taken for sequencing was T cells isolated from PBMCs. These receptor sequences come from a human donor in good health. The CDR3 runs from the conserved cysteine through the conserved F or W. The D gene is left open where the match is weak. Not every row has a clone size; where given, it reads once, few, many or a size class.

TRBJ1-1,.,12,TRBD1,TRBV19,TGTGCCAGTAGAAGCAGGGGGCAATCGGCTTTCTTT,CASRSRGQSAFF
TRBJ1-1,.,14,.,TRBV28,TGTGCCAGCAGTTTATTATCTGAGGACACTGAAGCTTTCTTT,CASSLLSEDTEAFF
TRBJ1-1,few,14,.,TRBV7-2,TGTGCCAGCAGTTCAGAGCGTATGAACACTGAAGCTTTCTTT,CASSSERMNTEAFF
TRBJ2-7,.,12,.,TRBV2,TGTGCCAGCAGTCTTCCTACGAATGAGCAGTACTTC,CASSLPTNEQYF
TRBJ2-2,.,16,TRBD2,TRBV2,TGTGCCAGCAGCCGCAGCGGGAGGAGGAACACCGGGGAGCTGTTTTTT,CASSRSGRRNTGELFF
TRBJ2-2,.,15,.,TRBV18,TGTGCCAGCTCAGATTCCGGTCTTGGCACCGGGGAGCTGTTTTTT,CASSDSGLGTGELFF
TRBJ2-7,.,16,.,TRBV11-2,TGTGCCAGCAGCTTAGCTACTCTCAGGGGTCCCTACGAGCAGTACTTC,CASSLATLRGPYEQYF
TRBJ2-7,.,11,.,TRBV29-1,TGCAGCGTTAGGGACTTCTACGAGCAGTACTTC,CSVRDFYEQYF
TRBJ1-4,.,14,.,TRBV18,TGTGCCAGCTCACCACAGACAGCGAATGAAAAACTGTTTTTT,CASSPQTANEKLFF
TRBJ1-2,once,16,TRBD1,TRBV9,TGTGCCAGCAGCGGACAAAAACAGGGGGACGACTATGGCTACACCTTC,CASSGQKQGDDYGYTF
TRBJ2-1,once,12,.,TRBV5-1,TGCGCCAGCAGCTACACAGGGTGGGAGCAGTTCTTC,CASSYTGWEQFF
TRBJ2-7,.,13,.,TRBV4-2,TGTGCCAGCAGCCTTGGACAGACATACGAGCAGTACTTC,CASSLGQTYEQYF
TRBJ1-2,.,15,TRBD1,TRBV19,TGTGCCAGTAGTAACCGACAGGGAACTAACTATGGCTACACCTTC,CASSNRQGTNYGYTF
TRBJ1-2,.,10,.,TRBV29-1,TGCAGCGCTGGGCAGGGAGGCTACACCTTC,CSAGQGGYTF
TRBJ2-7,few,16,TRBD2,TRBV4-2,TGTGCCAGCAGCCAAGTTCTGTCTCGGCTAGCGGCCGAGCAGTACTTC,CASSQVLSRLAAEQYF
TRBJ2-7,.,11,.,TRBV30,TGTGCTTCGGGGAAGACCTACGAGCAGTACTTC,CASGKTYEQYF
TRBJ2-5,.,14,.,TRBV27,TGTGCCAGCAGTTGGAGGGGTAACAGGGAGACCCAGTACTTC,CASSWRGNRETQYF
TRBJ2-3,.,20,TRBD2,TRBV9,TGTGCCAGCAGCGTAGAGGGACTAGCGGGAGGACCGTGGAGGGCAGATACGCAGTATTTT,CASSVEGLAGGPWRADTQYF
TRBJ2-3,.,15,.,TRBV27,TGTGCCAGCAGTTTATACGCAGGGTTACAAGATACGCAGTATTTT,CASSLYAGLQDTQYF
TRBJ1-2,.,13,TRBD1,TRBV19,TGTGCCAGTACCGACAGGGTCGGCTATGGCTACACCTTC,CASTDRVGYGYTF
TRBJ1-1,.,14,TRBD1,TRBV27,TGTGCCAGCAGCTGGACAGGCGTGAACACTGAAGCTTTCTTT,CASSWTGVNTEAFF
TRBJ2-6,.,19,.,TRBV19,TGTGCCAGTAGTATAGATCTGGAGACAGTCTCGGGTGGGGCCAACGTCCTGACTTTC,CASSIDLETVSGGANVLTF
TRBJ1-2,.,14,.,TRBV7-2,TGTGCCAGCAGCTTAGTTCCAGAATTCTATGGCTACACCTTC,CASSLVPEFYGYTF
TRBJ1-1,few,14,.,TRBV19,TGTGCCAGTAGTATCGGGGTAGGGAACACTGAAGCTTTCTTT,CASSIGVGNTEAFF
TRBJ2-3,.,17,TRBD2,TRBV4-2,TGTGCCAGCAGCCAAGATACTAGCGGGAGCCTCACAGATACGCAGTATTTT,CASSQDTSGSLTDTQYF
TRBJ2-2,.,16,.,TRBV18,TGTGCCAGCTCACCCATCTCGGGAGAAGGAAGCGGGGAGCTGTTTTTT,CASSPISGEGSGELFF
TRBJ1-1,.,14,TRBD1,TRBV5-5,TGTGCCAGCGGCCCGACAGGGTGGGGCACTGAAGCTTTCTTT,CASGPTGWGTEAFF
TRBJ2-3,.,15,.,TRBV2,TGTGCCAGCAGACTAGACAGGTCTAGCACAGATACGCAGTATTTT,CASRLDRSSTDTQYF
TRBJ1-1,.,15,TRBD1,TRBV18,TGTGCCAGCTCCGGACAGGGAGTTACGTTAACTGAAGCTTTCTTT,CASSGQGVTLTEAFF
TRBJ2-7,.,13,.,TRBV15,TGTGCCACCAGCTACGACAGGACTTACGAGCAGTACTTC,CATSYDRTYEQYF
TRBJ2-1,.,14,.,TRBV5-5,TGTGCCAGCAGCCAAGCCGGGGGCTACAATGAGCAGTTCTTC,CASSQAGGYNEQFF
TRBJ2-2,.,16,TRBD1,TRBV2,TGTGCCAGCAGTGAATCGCCAGGGGGCGCCCCCGGGGAGCTGTTTTTT,CASSESPGGAPGELFF
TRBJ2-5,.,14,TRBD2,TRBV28,TGTGCCAGCAGTCGTAGCGGGACCCAAGAGACCCAGTACTTC,CASSRSGTQETQYF
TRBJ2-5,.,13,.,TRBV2,TGTGCCAGCAGTCGCGGGCCGGGGGAGACCCAGTACTTC,CASSRGPGETQYF
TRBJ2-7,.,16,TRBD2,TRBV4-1,TGCGCCAGCAGCCCGGGGGGGGCGGGAAGCTCCTACGAGCAGTACTTC,CASSPGGAGSSYEQYF